The present entry profiles one TCR beta chain with its context. The antigen is unknown. 13 Jbeta primers and 60 Vbeta primers were used for the PCR. Assay: immunoSEQ multiplex PCR; the TCRdb copy retains only in-frame clones and omits some. The table lists about 120,000 clones, around three quarters of them singletons. These data belong to a study of cytomegalovirus exposure and HLA in healthy donors. Looking at the study overall: Unique TCRs numbering about 85 million, obtained from HLA-typed donors, made up an early data release.

Looked up from germline, CDR1 is MNHEY and CDR2 is SMNVEV (reference sequence). J was trimmed by 1 base and V by 7 bases; bases with no gene match: 9. The CDR3 is 15 amino acids. Broader study findings: In vitro testing confirmed a few CMV-associated chains as specific for CMV antigens. The study listed under 200 cytomegalovirus-associated TCR beta chains.

The receptor was isolated from a man aged 40-49 years in good health and CMV-seropositive. What was sequenced was PBMCs. This chain joins TRBV27 and TRBJ1-2, with TRBD1 identical over 7 bases. Here the CDR3 DNA reads TGTGCCAGCATTCAAAGGGCAGGGGGTAACTATGGCTACACCTTC. It yields the protein CASIQRAGGNYGYTF.